The 22 T cell receptor beta chains given below trace back to one sample, sequenced in a study of blood T cell repertoires in COVID-19. Assay: immunoSEQ multiplex PCR; the TCRdb copy retains only in-frame clones and omits some. The sample consists of about 270,000 clones, just under 90% of them appearing once. The sample consisted of PBMCs or T cells enriched from blood (not recorded which). These receptor sequences come from a woman between 25 and 40 years old with acute COVID-19.

The V call is TRBV2, the J call TRBJ2-3; 7 nucleotides line up with TRBD1. With V trimmed by 8 bases and J by 0 bases, 5 bases remained unmatched. The CDR3 totals 14 residues. From germline, CDR1 is SNHLY and CDR2 FYNNEI. This CDR3 is CASLGGFSTDTQYF. CDR3 nucleotide sequence: TGTGCCAGCTTAGGGGGCTTCAGCACAGATACGCAGTATTTT.

The chain combines TRBV27 with TRBJ1-6; 8 bases line up with TRBD1. Germline CDR1 is MNHEY and CDR2 is SMNVEV (reference sequence). V gave up 4 bases and J gave up 7 bases; unmatched junction bases: 6. The CDR3 is 15 residues long. The CDR3, as DNA: TGTGCCAGCAGTTCCGACAGGGGATGGAATTCACCCCTCCACTTT. As protein: CASSSDRGWNSPLHF.

The rearrangement joins TRBV6-1 to TRBJ1-6; D remains unclear. V lost 2 bases to trimming and J lost 0 bases, with 8 bases between them. There are 16 residues in the CDR3. Germline assignment: CDR1 MNHNS and CDR2 SASEGT. The CDR3 DNA sequence: TGTGCCAGCAGTGAAACAACCAGCTCCTATAATTCACCCCTCCACTTT. Amino acids: CASSETTSSYNSPLHF.

The V gene is TRBV19, the J gene TRBJ2-3; TRBD2 matches at 14 bases. The CDR3 covers 18 residues. Germline V gives CDR1 LNHDA, CDR2 SQIVND (reference sequence). V lost 1 base and J lost 5; bases outside the gene matches: 8. CDR3 DNA sequence: TGTGCCAGTAGTATAGTCCCTGGGACTAGCGGGAGTGGAGATACGCAGTATTTT. This gives the protein CASSIVPGTSGSGDTQYF.

V is TRBV3-1 (or the pseudogene TRBV3-2) and J is TRBJ2-3; 7 bases align to TRBD2. J lost 11 bases, V lost 0 bases, and 11 bases had no gene match. The CDR3 loop spans 15 amino acids. In germline, CDR1 is LGHDT, CDR2 YNNKEL (reference sequence). For the CDR3, the DNA is TGTGCCAGCAGCCAAGATAGTGGACTAGGGGAGGGGCAGTATTTT. Translated: CASSQDSGLGEGQYF.

Comments on this clone: Within the sample, other DNA sequences also encode this same CDR3. The chain has TRBV5-6 and TRBJ2-1; D not certain. V lost 0 bases and J lost 7, with 5 bases in between. This CDR3 spans 12 amino acids. CDR1 is SGHDT, CDR2 YYEEEE, per germline. This CDR3 is CASSLVANEQFF. CDR3 bases: TGTGCCAGCAGCTTGGTGGCTAATGAGCAGTTCTTC.

This clone was recorded a few times. This chain joins TRBV19 and TRBJ2-1, with D maybe TRBD2 (6 bases). Deletions cut 9 bases from V and 3 bases from J, with 15 bases between. The CDR3 has 14 amino acids. Germline V gene data show CDR1 as LNHDA and CDR2 as SQIVND (reference sequence). The CDR3 protein is CASSLSGGYNEQFF. CDR3 DNA: TGTGCCAGCTCCCTTAGCGGAGGCTACAATGAGCAGTTCTTC.

The chain recombines TRBV29-1 with TRBJ2-5, with D possibly matching TRBD2 (7 bases). Trimming took 6 bases from V and 5 from J, leaving 13 bases between them. Germline V gene sequence: CDR1 SQVTM, CDR2 ANQGSEA. This CDR3 spans 12 amino acids. The CDR3 sequence: CSVWGGAETQYF. The CDR3 bases are TGCAGCGTGTGGGGGGGGGCTGAGACCCAGTACTTC.

The chain joins TRBV7-2 to TRBJ2-7; 8 nucleotides agree with TRBD1. V lost 5 bases and J lost 3; bases outside the gene matches: 6. The CDR3 consists of 14 residues. Per germline, CDR1 SGHTA and CDR2 FQGNSA. The CDR3 is CASSAGTGHYEQYF. The CDR3 DNA sequence: TGTGCCAGCAGCGCGGGGACAGGACACTACGAGCAGTACTTC.

The chain links TRBV28 to TRBJ1-4; 9 bases match TRBD1. The J segment lost 6 bases and the V segment lost 5 bases, leaving 7 bases of the junction unmatched. There are 15 residues in the CDR3. Per germline, CDR1 MDHEN and CDR2 SYDVKM. CDR3 amino acids: CASSKTGGEYEKLFF. DNA of the CDR3: TGTGCCAGCAGTAAAACAGGGGGCGAGTATGAAAAACTGTTTTTT.

The chain couples TRBV7-9 to TRBJ2-7, with D possibly being TRBD1 (5 bases). CDR1 is SEHNR and CDR2 is FQNEAQ in the germline V gene (reference sequence). V was pared by 5 bases and J by 5 bases, with 19 bases between. The CDR3 spans 15 residues. This CDR3 reads CASSPRQSPLNEQYF. For the CDR3, the DNA is TGTGCCAGCAGCCCACGACAGTCCCCCTTGAACGAGCAGTACTTC.

The rearrangement links TRBV3-1 (or the pseudogene TRBV3-2) to TRBJ1-6; maybe TRBD1 (5 bases). Trimming removed 3 bases from V and 10 bases from J, with 10 bases in between. The CDR3 covers 13 residues. In germline, CDR1 is LGHDT, CDR2 YNNKEL (reference sequence). The CDR3 protein is CASSQGGNSPLHF. The CDR3 nucleotides read TGTGCCAGCAGCCAGGGGGGGAACTCACCCCTCCACTTT.

This clone was seen just once. V usage is TRBV28 and J usage is TRBJ1-2; TRBD1 agrees at 8 bases. V lost 4 bases and J lost 0; bases outside the gene matches: 4. The CDR3 is made up of 15 amino acids. Germline V gene data show CDR1 as MDHEN and CDR2 as SYDVKM. The chain's CDR3 is CASSSTGDANYGYTF. The CDR3 bases are TGTGCCAGCAGTTCGACAGGGGACGCTAACTATGGCTACACCTTC.

This chain links TRBV13 with TRBJ2-2; D is possibly TRBD1 (6 bases). The CDR3 length is 14 residues. The germline V gene has CDR1 PRHDT and CDR2 FYEKMQ (reference sequence). The V end was cut by 5 bases, the J end by 6 bases, with 13 bases between. In nucleotides, the CDR3 is TGTGCCAGCAGCAGCGACAGGCTGGCCGGGGAGCTGTTTTTT. The encoded protein is CASSSDRLAGELFF.

This clone appeared a few times. The chain has TRBV27 and TRBJ1-1; 7 bases fit TRBD1. V gave up 6 bases and J gave up 4 bases; unmatched junction bases: 17. This CDR3 contains 17 residues. Per germline, CDR1 MNHEY and CDR2 SMNVEV (reference sequence). The CDR3 nucleotides are TGTGCCAGCAGCCCAGTAGGGGGCGCAGCCGCGGGCACTGAAGCTTTCTTT. Translating it yields CASSPVGGAAAGTEAFF.

The chain carries TRBV5-1 and TRBJ2-7; D remains ambiguous. Germline V gene sequence: CDR1 SGHRS, CDR2 YFSETQ. V lost 0 bases and J lost 0, with 7 bases in between. CDR3 size: 14 residues. The CDR3 nucleotides read TGCGCCAGCAGCTTGGATCTCTCCTCCTACGAGCAGTACTTC. Encoded protein: CASSLDLSSYEQYF.

V is TRBV7-8 and J is TRBJ2-7; TRBD2 agrees at 8 bases. This CDR3 comprises 17 residues. The trim removed 4 bases at V and 3 bases at J, leaving 14 bases unmatched. Germline values: CDR1 SGHVS, CDR2 FQNEAQ. This CDR3 reads CASSSVRGGELLYEQYF. DNA of the CDR3: TGTGCCAGCAGCTCCGTACGGGGGGGAGAGCTACTCTACGAGCAGTACTTC.

This chain joins TRBV7-2 and TRBJ2-1; possible D gene TRBD2, 5 bases. V was clipped by 1 base and J by 12 bases, with 10 bases between them. The CDR3 spans 12 residues. The germline CDR1 and CDR2 sequences are SGHTA and FQGNSA. This CDR3 reads CASSLEVGGQFF. The CDR3 DNA is TGTGCCAGCAGCTTAGAGGTAGGAGGGCAGTTCTTC. Supplemented by reference TRBV7-2 and TRBJ2-1, the full variable domain reads GAGVSQSPSNKVTEKGKDVELRCDPISGHTALYWYRQSLGQGLEFLIYFQGNSAPDKSGLPSDRFSAERTGGSVSTLTIQRTQQEDSAVYLCASSLEVGGQFFGPGTRLTVL.

The CDR3 DNA sequence: TGTGCCAGTAGTACCGAGGGCAGCGGCTACACCTTC. Translated: CASSTEGSGYTF. The chain is built from TRBV19 and TRBJ1-2; D unresolved. Trimming took off 4 bases at V and 8 bases at J, with 11 bases between the two ends. The germline V gene encodes CDR1 LNHDA and CDR2 SQIVND (reference sequence). The CDR3 loop spans 12 amino acids.

The chain recombines TRBV5-1 with TRBJ1-4, with D possibly matching TRBD1 (6 bases). V lost 0 bases to trimming and J lost 4 bases, with 10 bases between them. Germline CDR1 reads SGHRS; CDR2 reads YFSETQ. This CDR3 comprises 15 residues. The CDR3 protein is CASSLGTGYNEKLFF. The CDR3 coding sequence is TGCGCCAGCAGCTTGGGAACAGGGTATAATGAAAAACTGTTTTTT.

The rearrangement joins TRBV19 to TRBJ1-1; D ambiguous. V was cut by 5 bases and J by 6 bases, with 4 bases left in between. From germline, CDR1 is LNHDA and CDR2 SQIVND (reference sequence). The CDR3 is made up of 10 amino acids. The DNA for the CDR3 is TGTGCCAGTAGTTCTTCTGAAGCTTTCTTT. It specifies CASSSSEAFF.

The chain couples TRBV6-5 to TRBJ2-7; 8 positions match TRBD1. J gave up 3 bases and V 5 bases, and 9 bases lay outside the gene matches. CDR1 and CDR2 (germline): MNHEY, SVGAGI. This CDR3 has 15 residues. The CDR3 sequence: CASSPDRGSGYEQYF. The CDR3 region has the DNA TGTGCCAGCAGTCCCGACAGGGGATCCGGCTACGAGCAGTACTTC.